This passage covers 14 T cell receptor beta chains from one sample sequenced in a study of siplizumab effects on memory and regulatory T cells. Only in-frame clones appear in the TCRdb table, and some are missing; sequencing was by immunoSEQ multiplex PCR. The sample lists about 82,000 clones; roughly 87% were seen once. Sequencing was carried out using Tregs sorted from blood. All receptors come from a human donor in good health.

This clone has only a few counts. The chain couples TRBV19 to TRBJ1-1; D is undetermined. Trimming shortened V by 8 bases and J by 0 bases, and 13 bases separated the two germline ends. CDR3 size: 14 residues. Germline V gene sequence: CDR1 LNHDA, CDR2 SQIVND (reference sequence). CDR3 sequence: CASGVGRLNTEAFF. The CDR3 nucleotides are TGTGCCAGTGGGGTGGGCAGGCTGAACACTGAAGCTTTCTTT.

V and J are TRBV19 and TRBJ2-1; 8 bases are a match to TRBD2. The CDR3 runs to 18 residues. Germline loops: CDR1 LNHDA, CDR2 SQIVND (reference sequence). J lost 2 bases, V lost 7 bases, and 16 bases had no gene match. In nucleotides, the CDR3 is TGTGCCAGTACGAAAAGGGTTCTCGGGGGGGTAACCTACAATGAGCAGTTCTTC. It encodes CASTKRVLGGVTYNEQFF.

The chain joins TRBV11-2 to TRBJ2-5; weak D call: TRBD2 (5 bases). Deletions cut 5 bases from V and 3 bases from J, with 16 bases between. CDR3 length: 15 residues. The germline gives CDR1 SGHAT, CDR2 FQNNGV. DNA for the CDR3: TGTGCCAGCAGCCACCTAGCCGCGGGTGAAGAGACCCAGTACTTC. Residues: CASSHLAAGEETQYF.

The chain uses TRBV5-4 and TRBJ1-1; possible D gene TRBD1, 6 bases. The germline V gene encodes CDR1 SGHNT and CDR2 YYREEE (reference sequence). V was shortened by 3 bases and J by 6 bases, with 18 bases between the two germline ends. The CDR3 totals 15 residues. The CDR3 here is CASSSRLQGWAEAFF. In DNA, the CDR3 is TGTGCCAGCAGCTCTAGATTACAGGGTTGGGCTGAAGCTTTCTTT.

This clone is a singleton in its sample. This chain uses TRBV5-6 with TRBJ1-3; 8 bases line up with TRBD1. The CDR3 consists of 16 residues. The J segment lost 2 bases and the V segment lost 2 bases, leaving 6 bases of the junction unmatched. Looked up from germline, CDR1 is SGHDT and CDR2 is YYEEEE. The CDR3 coding sequence is TGTGCCAGCAGCTTCACCGGGACAGGTACTGGAAACACCATATATTTT. Residues: CASSFTGTGTGNTIYF. The whole variable domain, remainder taken from reference TRBV5-6 and TRBJ1-3, is DAGVTQSPTHLIKTRGQQVTLRCSPKSGHDTVSWYQQALGQGPQFIFQYYEEEERQRGNFPDRFSGHQFPNYSSELNVNALLLGDSALYLCASSFTGTGTGNTIYFGEGSWLTVV.

The gene calls are TRBV6-5 and TRBJ2-7; 7 positions agree with TRBD2. Germline V gives CDR1 MNHEY, CDR2 SVGAGI. V trimming: 2 bases; J trimming: 2 bases; junction bases outside the gene matches: 6. CDR3 length equals 15 residues. The CDR3 DNA reads TGTGCCAGCAGTTACCCACGAGCGGGGACCTACGAGCAGTACTTC. This translates into CASSYPRAGTYEQYF.

This chain connects TRBV5-1 to TRBJ2-3, with 10 bases identical to TRBD2. Trimming at V came to 4 bases and at J to 0 bases, leaving 5 bases not matched to a gene. CDR1 is SGHRS and CDR2 is YFSETQ in the germline V gene. The CDR3 is 16 amino acids. The CDR3 loop reads CASSRAGGTSTDTQYF. The DNA of the CDR3 is TGCGCCAGCAGCAGAGCGGGGGGGACTAGCACAGATACGCAGTATTTT.

This clone turned up a few times. V usage is TRBV10-1 and J usage is TRBJ1-5; 10 bases fit TRBD1. With V trimmed by 5 bases and J by 3 bases, 4 bases remained unmatched. The CDR3 runs to 15 residues. The germline V gene has CDR1 WNHNN and CDR2 SYGVQD (reference sequence). The CDR3 loop is CASSPDRGFNQPQHF. CDR3 in DNA: TGCGCCAGCAGTCCGGACAGGGGGTTCAATCAGCCCCAGCATTTT.

With regard to this clone: The identical CDR3 is also encoded by other nucleotide sequences in the sample. V and J are TRBV5-4 and TRBJ2-5; 7 nucleotides match TRBD1. Looked up from germline, CDR1 is SGHNT and CDR2 is YYREEE (reference sequence). The CDR3 spans 14 residues. J was trimmed by 3 bases and V by 7 bases; bases with no gene match: 9. The CDR3 DNA sequence: TGTGCCAGCTATCCAGGGGGACAGAAAGAGACCCAGTACTTC. This translates into CASYPGGQKETQYF. Full variable domain (remainder filled in from reference TRBV5-4 and TRBJ2-5): ETGVTQSPTHLIKTRGQQVTLRCSSQSGHNTVSWYQQALGQGPQFIFQYYREEENGRGNFPPRFSGLQFPNYSSELNVNALELDDSALYLCASYPGGQKETQYFGPGTRLLVL.

The chain carries TRBV4-1 and TRBJ2-2; no clear D gene. Germline values: CDR1 MGHRA, CDR2 YSYEKL. Trimming stripped 4 bases from V and 6 bases from J, with 15 bases between. The CDR3 extends over 15 amino acids. CDR3 protein: CASSPSPQSPGELFF. CDR3 in DNA: TGCGCCAGCAGCCCCTCCCCCCAATCCCCCGGGGAGCTGTTTTTT.

The chain recombines TRBV6-4 with TRBJ2-7; 7 nucleotides line up with TRBD1. The CDR3 loop spans 17 amino acids. Germline CDR1 and CDR2: MRHNA and SNTAGT. V was pared by 0 bases and J by 4 bases, with 12 bases of the junction left unmatched. This CDR3 reads CASSDSRFRDSIYEQYF. The CDR3 coding sequence is TGTGCCAGCAGTGACTCAAGATTCCGGGACAGTATTTACGAGCAGTACTTC.

The chain has TRBV4-1 and TRBJ2-2, with D unresolved. Trimming removed 1 base at V and 3 bases at J, with 9 bases between. This CDR3 contains 15 residues. The V gene's germline CDR1 is MGHRA and CDR2 YSYEKL. CDR3 loop: CASSQGRWDTGELFF. The CDR3 DNA reads TGCGCCAGCAGCCAAGGCCGGTGGGACACCGGGGAGCTGTTTTTT.

The genes are TRBV7-2 and TRBJ2-7; D gene ambiguous. Germline assignment: CDR1 SGHTA and CDR2 FQGNSA. The CDR3 is 15 residues long. V was trimmed by 1 base and J by 1 base, leaving 11 bases between them. The DNA for the CDR3 is TGTGCCAGCAGCTTAGAAGGCACCTCGTCCTACGAGCAGTACTTC. This translates into CASSLEGTSSYEQYF.

This rearrangement joins TRBV10-3 to TRBJ2-5; the D gene is possibly TRBD2 (5 bases). The CDR3 has 14 amino acids. With 4 bases removed from V and 5 bases from J, the gap between germline ends came to 14 bases. The germline gives CDR1 ENHRY, CDR2 SYGVKD. DNA for the CDR3: TGTGCCATCAGTGGGACTGTTCTGGGGGAGACCCAGTACTTC. Translation gives CAISGTVLGETQYF.